Below are 23 T cell receptor beta chains sequenced from a single sample in a study of cytomegalovirus exposure and HLA in healthy donors. 13 Jbeta primers and 60 Vbeta primers were used for the PCR. TCRdb keeps only in-frame clones here, not all; method: immunoSEQ multiplex PCR. The data show about 200,000 clones, approximately 85% seen once. The sample taken for sequencing was PBMCs. Every receptor here comes from a woman in her forties in good health and CMV-seronegative.

The chain has TRBV7-2 and TRBJ2-3; D may be TRBD2 (5 bases). The germline V and J ends were trimmed by 5 bases and 5 bases, with 20 bases remaining between them. There are 16 residues in the CDR3. Looked up from germline, CDR1 is SGHTA and CDR2 is FQGNSA. As DNA, the CDR3 is TGTGCCAGCAGCCCACTAGTGAGTCGGTTTCAAGATACGCAGTATTTT. Encoded protein: CASSPLVSRFQDTQYF.

The CDR3 DNA reads as TGTGCCAGCAGTTTCCGACAGGTGAACACTGAAGCTTTCTTT. It encodes CASSFRQVNTEAFF. The V and J genes are TRBV27 and TRBJ1-1; possible D gene TRBD1, 6 bases. Per the germline V gene, CDR1 is MNHEY and CDR2 is SMNVEV (reference sequence). Trimming cost V 3 bases and J 0 bases, with 8 bases left between them. This CDR3 is 14 amino acids long.

The rearrangement links TRBV7-8 to TRBJ2-7; TRBD1 agrees at 11 bases. CDR3 length: 13 residues. Germline trimming cut 6 bases from V and 7 bases from J; bases unmatched to any gene: 5. Germline-derived CDR1 and CDR2 are SGHVS and FQNEAQ. Here the CDR3 reads CASSPDRGREQYF. CDR3 nucleotide sequence: TGTGCCAGCAGTCCGGACAGGGGGCGAGAGCAGTACTTC.

The chain links TRBV19 to TRBJ1-2; D is possibly TRBD1 (5 bases). The CDR3 consists of 13 residues. CDR1 and CDR2 (germline): LNHDA, SQIVND (reference sequence). With 10 bases removed from V and 8 bases from J, the gap between germline ends came to 20 bases. CDR3 DNA: TGTGCCACCCAGATGGGGCAGAAGAGGGGCTACACCTTC. Its translation is CATQMGQKRGYTF.

V usage is TRBV20-1 and J usage is TRBJ1-2; D unclear. Trimming shortened V by 6 bases and J by 8 bases, and 13 bases separated the two germline ends. The germline V gene has CDR1 DFQATT and CDR2 SNEGSKA (reference sequence). The CDR3 extends over 11 amino acids. DNA of the CDR3: TGCAGTGCCCCACACCTGAAGGGCTACACCTTC. Its protein product is CSAPHLKGYTF.

The chain employs TRBV29-1 and TRBJ2-6; possibly TRBD1 for D (6 bases). Trimming removed 6 bases at V and 1 base at J, with 19 bases between. The CDR3 spans 17 residues. The germline V gene has CDR1 SQVTM and CDR2 ANQGSEA. The CDR3 loop is CSVRDLRGGSGANVLTF. The CDR3 DNA reads as TGCAGCGTCCGGGATCTCAGAGGGGGATCTGGGGCCAACGTCCTGACTTTC.

The chain joins TRBV18 to TRBJ1-3; possible D gene TRBD1, 6 bases. V lost 1 base and J lost 3, with 7 bases in between. The germline CDR1 and CDR2 sequences are KGHSH and LQKENI. The CDR3 has 14 residues. For the CDR3, the DNA is TGTGCCAGCTCACCACGACAGGATGGAAACACCATATATTTT. Amino acid sequence: CASSPRQDGNTIYF.

The genes are TRBV4-1 and TRBJ2-1, with 9 bases that match TRBD2. The CDR3 has 16 residues. The germline gives CDR1 MGHRA, CDR2 YSYEKL. V was pared by 2 bases and J by 2 bases, with 4 bases of the junction left unmatched. CDR3 region: CASSQQTSGTYNEQFF. For the CDR3, the DNA is TGCGCCAGCAGCCAACAGACTAGCGGAACCTACAATGAGCAGTTCTTC.

The rearrangement joins TRBV9 to TRBJ2-3; 7 bases align to TRBD1. Unmatched junction bases numbered 6, after V lost 4 bases and J lost 4 bases. The germline V gene has CDR1 SGDLS and CDR2 YYNGEE. The CDR3 runs to 14 residues. CDR3 in DNA: TGTGCCAGCAGCCTAAGACAGGGATCAGATACGCAGTATTTT. It yields the protein CASSLRQGSDTQYF.

The chain is built from TRBV10-3 and TRBJ2-3; TRBD1 is a possible D gene (5 bases). V was shortened by 0 bases and J by 4 bases, with 11 bases between the two germline ends. The CDR3 contains 15 residues. CDR1 and CDR2 from the germline V gene are ENHRY and SYGVKD. CDR3: CAISESGQGSDTQYF. DNA of the CDR3: TGTGCCATCAGTGAGTCAGGGCAGGGCTCAGATACGCAGTATTTT.

The J gene is TRBJ2-1, the V gene TRBV19; TRBD2 agrees at 7 bases. The V gene's germline CDR1 is LNHDA and CDR2 SQIVND (reference sequence). J was trimmed by 5 bases and V by 4 bases; bases with no gene match: 5. The CDR3 length is 14 residues. The CDR3 protein is CASSSLAVNNEQFF. DNA for the CDR3: TGTGCCAGTAGTAGCCTAGCGGTTAACAATGAGCAGTTCTTC. The full variable domain, completed using reference TRBV19 and TRBJ2-1, is DGGITQSPKYLFRKEGQNVTLSCEQNLNHDAMYWYRQDPGQGLRLIYYSQIVNDFQKGDIAEGYSVSREKKESFPLTVTSAQKNPTAFYLCASSSLAVNNEQFFGPGTRLTVL.

This clone was picked up a small number of times. The chain carries TRBV30 and TRBJ2-1; 7 bases are a match to TRBD1. The CDR3 covers 13 residues. The ends lost 2 bases at V and 6 bases at J; junction bases unmatched: 4. Germline V gives CDR1 GTSNPN, CDR2 SVGIG (reference sequence). This chain's CDR3 is CAWSPTGPNEQFF. As DNA, the CDR3 is TGTGCCTGGAGTCCGACAGGGCCCAATGAGCAGTTCTTC.

The V and J genes are TRBV4-1 and TRBJ2-1, with TRBD2 matching 14 bases. The J segment lost 8 bases and the V segment lost 4 bases, leaving 4 bases of the junction unmatched. This CDR3 region has 15 residues. From germline, CDR1 is MGHRA and CDR2 YSYEKL. In nucleotides, the CDR3 is TGCGCCAGCAGCCTTGGGACTAGCGGGAGTTATGAGCAGTTCTTC. It codes for CASSLGTSGSYEQFF.

V is TRBV5-1 and J is TRBJ1-2; D unresolved. Germline CDR1 and CDR2: SGHRS and YFSETQ. Trimming removed 2 bases at V and 4 bases at J, with 9 bases between. This CDR3 spans 13 amino acids. CDR3 in amino acids: CASSLTSTYGYTF. The CDR3 nucleotides are TGCGCCAGCAGCTTAACGTCTACCTATGGCTACACCTTC.

This rearrangement joins TRBV7-3 to TRBJ2-2, with TRBD1 as a possible D gene (5 bases). Germline V gene lookup returns CDR1 SGHTA and CDR2 FQGTGA. Deletions cut 5 bases from V and 2 bases from J, with 18 bases between. CDR3 length equals 17 residues. CDR3 in amino acids: CASSVIEQALNTGELFF. As DNA, the CDR3 is TGTGCCAGCAGCGTGATAGAACAGGCCCTAAACACCGGGGAGCTGTTTTTT. The full variable domain, rest sourced from reference TRBV7-3 and TRBJ2-2, is GAGVSQTPSNKVTEKGKYVELRCDPISGHTALYWYRQSLGQGPEFLIYFQGTGAADDSGLPNDRFFAVRPEGSVSTLKIQRTERGDSAVYLCASSVIEQALNTGELFFGEGSRLTVL.

The chain couples TRBV19 to TRBJ2-5; D is unresolved. Trimming pared 1 base from V and 2 bases from J, leaving 8 bases between. The CDR3 sequence is 14 residues long. Germline V gene lookup returns CDR1 LNHDA and CDR2 SQIVND (reference sequence). CDR3 region: CASSIGTNQETQYF. CDR3 nucleotides: TGTGCCAGTAGTATAGGTACTAATCAAGAGACCCAGTACTTC.

The chain carries TRBV30 and TRBJ2-7; a weak D match, TRBD1 (5 bases). V shed 2 bases and J shed 9 bases, with 14 bases lying between them. The germline CDR1 and CDR2 sequences are GTSNPN and SVGIG (reference sequence). The CDR3 length is 12 residues. The CDR3 DNA reads TGTGCCTGGAGTCTGACAGCGACCGGGCAGTACTTC. Protein: CAWSLTATGQYF.

The gene calls are TRBV6-5 and TRBJ2-7; 10 positions match TRBD2. The CDR3 is made up of 16 amino acids. The germline V gene encodes CDR1 MNHEY and CDR2 SVGAGI. V gave up 2 bases and J gave up 7 bases; unmatched junction bases: 11. In DNA, the CDR3 is TGTGCCAGCAGTTACCTAGCGGGAGATCCCTACGGAGAGCAGTACTTC. Its protein product is CASSYLAGDPYGEQYF.

The chain carries TRBV5-4 and TRBJ2-5; 8 nucleotides match TRBD1. CDR1 and CDR2 (germline): SGHNT, YYREEE (reference sequence). The CDR3 extends over 14 amino acids. After removal of 2 bases from V and 4 bases from J, the junction contained 4 bases not matched to a gene. CDR3 nucleotide sequence: TGTGCCAGCAGCTTCTGGACAGGGCGAGAGACCCAGTACTTC. Translating gives CASSFWTGRETQYF.

V is TRBV7-2 and J is TRBJ2-5; 9 bases match TRBD1. V shed 5 bases, J shed 5 bases, and the junction held 9 bases outside the gene matches. Germline V lookup: CDR1 SGHTA, CDR2 FQGNSA. This CDR3 region has 15 residues. The CDR3 region is CASSANRGRGETQYF. CDR3 sequence (DNA): TGTGCCAGCAGCGCGAACAGGGGGCGCGGGGAGACCCAGTACTTC.

This clone was detected once. The gene calls are TRBV7-7 and TRBJ1-4; 10 bases line up with TRBD1. This CDR3 spans 14 amino acids. Trimming at V came to 5 bases and at J to 6 bases, leaving 3 bases not matched to a gene. Germline loops: CDR1 SSHAT, CDR2 FNYEAQ (reference sequence). CDR3 sequence: CASSPDRGDEKLFF. As DNA, the CDR3 is TGTGCCAGCAGCCCGGACAGGGGGGATGAAAAACTGTTTTTT.

This chain links TRBV2 with TRBJ2-7; D uncertain. The V and J ends lost 3 bases and 1 base respectively, with 7 bases between them. The V gene's germline CDR1 is SNHLY and CDR2 FYNNEI. This CDR3 is built from 13 residues. CDR3 residues: CASSDELSYEQYF. The CDR3 DNA reads as TGTGCCAGCAGTGACGAGTTATCCTACGAGCAGTACTTC. The whole variable domain, filled in from reference TRBV2 and TRBJ2-7, reads EPEVTQTPSHQVTQMGQEVILRCVPISNHLYFYWYRQILGQKVEFLVSFYNNEISEKSEIFDDQFSVERPDGSNFTLKIRSTKLEDSAMYFCASSDELSYEQYFGPGTRLTVT.

The chain joins TRBV27 to TRBJ1-4; D is undetermined. With 3 bases removed from V and 10 bases from J, the gap between germline ends came to 21 bases. From germline, CDR1 is MNHEY and CDR2 SMNVEV (reference sequence). This CDR3 has 16 residues. The CDR3: CASSFGVGRGSGKLFF. CDR3 nucleotide sequence: TGTGCCAGCAGTTTTGGGGTTGGCCGGGGTTCGGGAAAACTGTTTTTT. The full variable domain, its missing parts supplied by reference TRBV27 and TRBJ1-4, is EAQVTQNPRYLITVTGKKLTVTCSQNMNHEYMSWYRQDPGLGLRQIYYSMNVEVTDKGDVPEGYKVSRKEKRNFPLILESPSPNQTSLYFCASSFGVGRGSGKLFFGSGTQLSVL.